Following are 30 T cell receptor beta chains from one sample sequenced in a study of blood T cell repertoires in COVID-19. Generated by immunoSEQ multiplex PCR, the TCRdb table keeps only in-frame clones and is missing some. The sample lists tens of thousands of clones; over 80% were seen once. The sequenced sample consisted of peripheral blood. These receptors originate from a human donor in a cohort sampled during active COVID-19.

The chain is built from TRBV6-5 and TRBJ1-4; TRBD1 aligns across 7 bases. V was clipped by 0 bases and J by 5 bases; unmatched bases: 3. This CDR3 is built from 15 residues. The germline gives CDR1 MNHEY, CDR2 SVGAGI. CDR3 in amino acids: CASSYSGQFNEKLFF. CDR3 sequence (DNA): TGTGCCAGCAGTTACTCGGGACAGTTCAATGAAAAACTGTTTTTT.

The chain is built from TRBV28 and TRBJ2-2; D possibly corresponds to TRBD2 (6 bases). The CDR3 has 13 amino acids. V gave up 1 base and J gave up 14 bases, with 14 bases separating them. Germline CDR1 and CDR2: MDHEN and SYDVKM. CDR3 protein: CASSLLGGSGLFF. CDR3 bases: TGTGCCAGCAGTTTATTGGGGGGTTCGGGACTGTTTTTT.

This sequence joins TRBV7-8 and TRBJ1-5; D is possibly TRBD1 (5 bases). Germline loops: CDR1 SGHVS, CDR2 FQNEAQ. The V end lost 7 bases, the J end lost 1 base, and 8 bases lay between the germline ends. The CDR3 runs to 13 residues. The CDR3, as DNA: TGTGCCAGCACCCAGGGAAGCAATCAGCCCCAGCATTTT. Amino acid sequence: CASTQGSNQPQHF.

J is TRBJ2-4 and V is TRBV3-1 (or the pseudogene TRBV3-2); D is perhaps TRBD2 (7 bases). The CDR3 sequence is 15 residues long. The V gene lost 6 bases and the J gene lost 3 bases, with 15 bases spanning the gap. Germline V lookup: CDR1 LGHDT, CDR2 YNNKEL (reference sequence). The CDR3 protein is CASSPPGGRKNIQYF. DNA of the CDR3: TGTGCCAGCAGTCCCCCCGGGGGGCGCAAAAACATTCAGTACTTC.

J is TRBJ2-2 and V is TRBV7-9; TRBD2 matches at 8 bases. Germline V lookup: CDR1 SEHNR, CDR2 FQNEAQ (reference sequence). With V trimmed by 1 base and J by 6 bases, 1 base remained unmatched. The CDR3 has 14 residues. CDR3 protein: CASSLELAAGELFF. In nucleotides, the CDR3 is TGTGCCAGCAGCTTAGAACTAGCGGCCGGGGAGCTGTTTTTT.

The chain employs TRBV3-1 (or the pseudogene TRBV3-2) and TRBJ2-3; D is undetermined. Germline CDR1 LGHDT, CDR2 YNNKEL (reference sequence). V shed 4 bases and J shed 0 bases, with 14 bases lying between them. The CDR3 is 16 amino acids. CDR3 nucleotides: TGTGCCAGCAGCCCCGAAAGGAGCCGAAGCACAGATACGCAGTATTTT. Encoded protein: CASSPERSRSTDTQYF.

The CDR3, as DNA: TGTGCCAGCAGAACAGGGACCTCCTATAATTCACCCCTCCACTTT. Translation gives CASRTGTSYNSPLHF. This chain joins TRBV27 and TRBJ1-6, with D perhaps matching TRBD1 (6 bases). This CDR3 contains 15 residues. V lost 6 bases, J lost 0 bases, and 9 bases lay in between. Germline V lookup: CDR1 MNHEY, CDR2 SMNVEV (reference sequence).

The chain employs TRBV6-5 and TRBJ1-4; no reliable D call. Per germline, CDR1 MNHEY and CDR2 SVGAGI. V shed 6 bases and J shed 4 bases, with 6 bases lying between them. This CDR3 has 12 residues. The CDR3 sequence is CASSRLNEKLFF. The CDR3, as DNA: TGTGCCAGCAGCCGACTTAATGAAAAACTGTTTTTT.

The chain uses TRBV18 and TRBJ2-3; TRBD2 agrees at 7 bases. Per the germline V gene, CDR1 is KGHSH and CDR2 is LQKENI. V shed 3 bases and J 5 bases; nucleotides not matched to a gene: 5. The CDR3 has 14 amino acids. The CDR3 here is CASSPPGGGDTQYF. The CDR3 bases are TGTGCCAGCTCACCCCCGGGGGGAGGAGATACGCAGTATTTT.

V usage is TRBV11-3 and J usage is TRBJ2-1; 8 bases are a match to TRBD1. This CDR3 has 15 amino acids. CDR1 and CDR2 from the germline V gene are SGHNT and YENEEA. The junction had 11 bases not matched to a gene; V was cut back by 4 bases and J by 9 bases. The CDR3, as DNA: TGTGCCAGCAGCTGGCAGGGGGCGCGTTCGGTTGAGCAGTTCTTC. Its translation: CASSWQGARSVEQFF.

The rearrangement links TRBV5-1 to TRBJ2-1; no clear D. The V and J ends lost 0 bases and 3 bases respectively, with 4 bases between them. The CDR3 runs to 13 residues. Per the germline V gene, CDR1 is SGHRS and CDR2 is YFSETQ. The CDR3 here is CASSLASYNEQFF. The CDR3 DNA follows: TGCGCCAGCAGCTTGGCCAGCTACAATGAGCAGTTCTTC.

The chain combines TRBV2 with TRBJ2-2; D is undetermined. This CDR3 region has 16 residues. Germline-derived CDR1 and CDR2 are SNHLY and FYNNEI. Trimming took off 5 bases at V and 0 bases at J, with 13 bases between the two ends. CDR3 residues: CASSPSPAANTGELFF. DNA of the CDR3: TGTGCCAGCAGTCCCAGCCCCGCGGCGAACACCGGGGAGCTGTTTTTT.

The V and J genes are TRBV2 and TRBJ2-5, with 7 bases identical to TRBD1. Germline assignment: CDR1 SNHLY and CDR2 FYNNEI. V shed 9 bases, J shed 5 bases, and the junction held 12 bases outside the gene matches. This CDR3 contains 14 residues. The CDR3 here is CASRSQGVGETQYF. CDR3 nucleotide sequence: TGTGCCAGTCGCTCTCAGGGGGTAGGGGAGACCCAGTACTTC.

The V gene is TRBV3-1 (or the pseudogene TRBV3-2), the J gene TRBJ2-7; the D gene is possibly TRBD1 (5 bases). Trimming cost V 1 base and J 10 bases, with 17 bases left between them. This CDR3 has 14 residues. CDR1 and CDR2 (germline): LGHDT, YNNKEL (reference sequence). In nucleotides, the CDR3 is TGTGCCAGCAGCCAAGGGGCAGGGCTGGGTCGTCAGTACGTC. Its protein is CASSQGAGLGRQYV.

The rearrangement joins TRBV28 to TRBJ2-7; D is unresolved. The ends were cut back, 7 bases at V and 3 bases at J, with 19 bases in the middle. The CDR3 runs to 15 residues. Looked up from germline, CDR1 is MDHEN and CDR2 is SYDVKM. This CDR3 reads CASTVRRRSSYEQYV. The DNA of the CDR3 is TGTGCCAGCACCGTACGGCGGCGGTCGAGCTACGAGCAGTACGTC.

CDR3 amino acids: CASTPGQGSGYTF. The CDR3, as DNA: TGTGCCAGCACCCCAGGGCAGGGCAGCGGCTACACCTTC. The genes are TRBV7-9 and TRBJ1-2; maybe TRBD1 (5 bases). The germline CDR1 and CDR2 sequences are SEHNR and FQNEAQ (reference sequence). Trimming stripped 7 bases from V and 8 bases from J, with 17 bases between. This CDR3 region has 13 residues.

The chain is built from TRBV7-2 and TRBJ2-5, with D uncertain. The CDR3 has 17 amino acids. Per the germline V gene, CDR1 is SGHTA and CDR2 is FQGNSA. Between the trimmed V and J ends, which lost 5 bases and 1 base, there was a span of 20 bases. The CDR3 loop reads CASSLSVSVRLQETQYF. In DNA, the CDR3 is TGTGCCAGCAGCCTGTCCGTCAGTGTGCGACTCCAAGAGACCCAGTACTTC.

This chain joins TRBV28 and TRBJ1-1; D possibly corresponds to TRBD1 (6 bases). This CDR3 is built from 14 residues. Germline loops: CDR1 MDHEN, CDR2 SYDVKM. V lost 1 base and J lost 1, with 7 bases in between. CDR3 coding DNA: TGTGCCAGCAGTTTATCACAGGGGAACACTGAAGCTTTCTTT. Encoded protein: CASSLSQGNTEAFF.

The chain links TRBV11-2 to TRBJ1-1, with 8 positions matching TRBD1. CDR1 SGHAT and CDR2 FQNNGV come from the germline V gene. V dropped 4 bases and J dropped 6; count of bases not matched to a gene: 4. This CDR3 has 13 residues. CDR3 DNA: TGTGCCAGCAGCTCCACAGGGGGGTCTGAAGCTTTCTTT. This gives the protein CASSSTGGSEAFF.

V usage is TRBV18 and J usage is TRBJ1-4; TRBD1 matches 9 bases. J lost 8 bases, V lost 3 bases, and 4 bases had no gene match. CDR3 length: 14 residues. The germline V gene encodes CDR1 KGHSH and CDR2 LQKENI. The CDR3 DNA reads TGTGCCAGCTCACCCCGACAGGGGGGAGAAAAACTGTTTTTT. Its protein product is CASSPRQGGEKLFF.

The V gene is TRBV3-1 (or the pseudogene TRBV3-2), the J gene TRBJ2-1, with D possibly TRBD2 on 5 matching bases. The V end lost 1 base, the J end lost 7 bases, and 8 bases lay between the germline ends. Germline V CDR1 and CDR2: LGHDT, YNNKEL (reference sequence). CDR3 length equals 13 residues. CDR3 loop: CASSQVRGNEQFF. In DNA, the CDR3 is TGTGCCAGCAGCCAAGTTCGAGGGAATGAGCAGTTCTTC.

The chain uses TRBV14 and TRBJ1-2, with TRBD1 matching 10 bases. The germline gives CDR1 SGHDN, CDR2 FVKESK. Trimming at V came to 1 base and at J to 8 bases, leaving 7 bases not matched to a gene. The CDR3 is 15 residues long. CDR3 sequence reads: CASSQVAGQGRGYTF. The CDR3 coding sequence is TGTGCCAGCAGCCAAGTTGCGGGACAGGGGCGAGGCTACACCTTC. Combining the CDR3 with reference TRBV14 and TRBJ1-2 gives the whole variable domain EAGVTQFPSHSVIEKGQTVTLRCDPISGHDNLYWYRRVMGKEIKFLLHFVKESKQDESGMPNNRFLAERTGGTYSTLKVQPAELEDSGVYFCASSQVAGQGRGYTFGSGTRLTVV.

The chain combines TRBV2 with TRBJ2-7; 9 nucleotides match TRBD2. The CDR3 is 15 amino acids. With V trimmed by 1 base and J by 3 bases, 4 bases remained unmatched. Germline V gene lookup returns CDR1 SNHLY and CDR2 FYNNEI. The DNA for the CDR3 is TGTGCCAGCAGTGAAGAGCTAGCGGGGATCTACGAGCAGTACGTC. Protein: CASSEELAGIYEQYV.

This clone has just a few counts. CDR3 in amino acids: CASSQIPPGATSVGGAQYF. The DNA for the CDR3 is TGCGCCAGCAGCCAAATCCCGCCAGGGGCAACTAGCGTAGGAGGGGCCCAGTACTTC. The rearrangement joins TRBV4-1 to TRBJ2-5; D possibly corresponds to TRBD2 (7 bases). V dropped 2 bases and J dropped 9 bases, with 31 bases sitting between them. Germline assignment: CDR1 MGHRA and CDR2 YSYEKL. CDR3 size: 19 residues.

This clone was detected only once. The chain joins TRBV5-1 to TRBJ1-1; TRBD1 is a possible D gene (6 bases). The CDR3 is 17 residues long. V lost 1 base and J lost 1, with 17 bases in between. CDR1 is SGHRS, CDR2 YFSETQ, per germline. CDR3 bases: TGCGCCAGCAGCTTGCCCCCCACCGGGACATGGAACACTGAAGCTTTCTTT. Protein sequence: CASSLPPTGTWNTEAFF.

V and J are TRBV7-6 and TRBJ1-3; D uncertain. Looked up from germline, CDR1 is SGHVS and CDR2 is FNYEAQ. V shed 2 bases and J shed 0 bases, with 11 bases lying between them. The CDR3 contains 16 residues. CDR3 nucleotide sequence: TGTGCCAGCAGCTTAAGCACTCGTGTCTCTGGAAACACCATATATTTT. It is translated as CASSLSTRVSGNTIYF.

The J gene is TRBJ1-4, the V gene TRBV18; possible D gene TRBD1, 5 bases. V was clipped by 3 bases and J by 0 bases, with 11 bases between them. The CDR3 runs 16 residues. Looked up from germline, CDR1 is KGHSH and CDR2 is LQKENI. This CDR3 is CASSPKGLATNEKLFF. CDR3 DNA sequence: TGTGCCAGCTCACCCAAGGGGCTGGCAACTAATGAAAAACTGTTTTTT.

CDR3 DNA sequence: TGCGCCAGCAGGTCCGACACGTATAGCAATCAGCCCCAGCATTTT. Protein: CASRSDTYSNQPQHF. J is TRBJ1-5 and V is TRBV5-1; D call uncertain. The CDR3 covers 15 residues. CDR1 and CDR2 (germline): SGHRS, YFSETQ. The germline V and J ends were trimmed by 5 bases and 0 bases, with 12 bases remaining between them.

The chain has TRBV5-4 and TRBJ1-6; D remains unclear. From germline, CDR1 is SGHNT and CDR2 YYREEE (reference sequence). The V gene lost 4 bases and the J gene lost 7 bases, with 15 bases spanning the gap. The CDR3 runs 15 residues. The CDR3 loop reads CASSPSVETNSPLHF. CDR3 bases: TGTGCCAGCAGCCCCTCTGTGGAGACCAATTCACCCCTCCACTTT.

The chain couples TRBV5-4 to TRBJ2-3, with 11 bases fitting TRBD2. Looked up from germline, CDR1 is SGHNT and CDR2 is YYREEE (reference sequence). With V trimmed by 0 bases and J by 5 bases, 2 bases remained unmatched. CDR3 length: 15 residues. CDR3 in amino acids: CASSLAGLAVDTQYF. For the CDR3, the DNA is TGTGCCAGCAGCTTGGCGGGACTAGCGGTAGATACGCAGTATTTT. Full variable domain (rest looked up from reference TRBV5-4 and TRBJ2-3): ETGVTQSPTHLIKTRGQQVTLRCSSQSGHNTVSWYQQALGQGPQFIFQYYREEENGRGNFPPRFSGLQFPNYSSELNVNALELDDSALYLCASSLAGLAVDTQYFGPGTRLTVL.